One and the same sample provided the 14 T cell receptor beta chains below, sequenced in a study of CD8+CD57+ T cells in acquired aplastic anemia. Genomic DNA provided the template from which TCR beta VDJ and CDR3 profiles were obtained. TCRdb called the reads again in MiXCR, with one record for every CDR3 protein. The table shows 400,000 to 600,000 distinct CDR3 sequences, with around 32% occurring only once. Patients selected for sequencing had displayed CD8+CD57+ cell expansion by flow cytometry. Sequenced: sorted CD4+, CD8+, or CD8+CD57+ T cells (not recorded which) from PBMCs. These receptors were obtained from a human donor with aplastic anemia.

This clonotype was recorded at least ten times. The V gene is TRBV20-1, the J gene TRBJ1-1; D gene unclear. The V gene's germline CDR1 is DFQATT and CDR2 SNEGSKA (reference sequence). Trimming stripped 0 bases from V and 0 bases from J, with 11 bases between. The CDR3 runs to 15 residues. The CDR3 sequence: CSARDLGIMNTEAFF. The CDR3 DNA is TGCAGTGCTAGAGATCTGGGGATCATGAACACTGAAGCTTTCTTT.

This clonotype has only a few counts. The chain joins TRBV7-3 to TRBJ2-1, with TRBD2 identical over 10 bases. The CDR3 has 15 amino acids. Germline lookup yields CDR1 SGHTA and CDR2 FQGTGA. The trim removed 4 bases at V and 2 bases at J, leaving 2 bases unmatched. The CDR3 region has the DNA TGTGCCAGCAGCTCCACTAGCGGGGCCTACAATGAGCAGTTCTTC. Protein product: CASSSTSGAYNEQFF.

The rearrangement joins TRBV12-5 to TRBJ2-4; a weak D match, TRBD2 (6 bases). This CDR3 spans 15 amino acids. CDR1 and CDR2 (germline): LGHNT, FRNRAP. Trimming cost V 10 bases and J 2 bases, with 18 bases left between them. In nucleotides, the CDR3 is TGTGCTACCCAATGGGGGGAAATATCCAAAAACATTCAGTACTTC. Its protein is CATQWGEISKNIQYF. The full variable domain, rest sourced from reference TRBV12-5 and TRBJ2-4, is DARVTQTPRHKVTEMGQEVTMRCQPILGHNTVFWYRQTMMQGLELLAYFRNRAPLDDSGMPKDRFSAEMPDATLATLKIQPSEPRDSAVYFCATQWGEISKNIQYFGAGTRLSVL.

This clonotype was seen a few times. The junction does not match germline at one end; this may be a read error. This chain uses TRBV11-1 with TRBJ2-7, with TRBD1 as a possible D gene (6 bases). The CDR3 totals 17 residues. CDR1 is SGHAT, CDR2 FQDESV, per germline (reference sequence). The CDR3 spells CASSLALQGLTSCEQYF. Here the CDR3 DNA reads TGTGCCAGCAGCTTGGCGCTCCAGGGGTTGACCTCCTGCGAGCAGTACTTC.

The table lists this clonotype with a few counts. The junction does not match germline at one end; this may be a read error. The chain has TRBV15 and TRBJ1-6; no firm D call. CDR3 length equals 9 residues. The V gene's germline CDR1 is LNHNV and CDR2 YYDKDF (reference sequence). CDR3 coding DNA: TGCTCCTATAATTCACCCCTCCACTTT. It yields the protein CSYNSPLHF. The full variable domain, with the rest looked up from reference TRBV15 and TRBJ1-6, is DAMVIQNPRYQVTQFGKPVTLSCSQTLNHNVMYWYQQKSSQAPKLLFHYYDKDFNNEADTPDNFQSRRPNTSFCFLDIRSPGLGDTAMYLCSYNSPLHFGNGTRLTVT.

This clonotype was seen at least ten times. This chain joins TRBV7-6 and TRBJ1-3, with TRBD1 matching over 8 bases. Per germline, CDR1 SGHVS and CDR2 FNYEAQ. The CDR3 has 17 residues. The J segment lost 3 bases and the V segment lost 5 bases, leaving 12 bases of the junction unmatched. Here the CDR3 DNA reads TGTGCCAGCAGCCCAACCCCTTCCGGGACAGGTGGAAACACCATATATTTT. Its translation is CASSPTPSGTGGNTIYF. Full variable domain (missing parts from reference TRBV7-6 and TRBJ1-3): GAGVSQSPRYKVTKRGQDVALRCDPISGHVSLYWYRQALGQGPEFLTYFNYEAQQDKSGLPNDRFSAERPEGSISTLTIQRTEQRDSAMYRCASSPTPSGTGGNTIYFGEGSWLTVV.

The chain is built from TRBV15 and TRBJ1-2; TRBD1 agrees at 12 bases. The V segment lost 3 bases and the J segment 8 bases; nucleotides outside the gene matches: 16. This CDR3 spans 18 amino acids. Germline CDR1 LNHNV, CDR2 YYDKDF (reference sequence). CDR3 loop: CATSRRSYSGQGAEGYTF. CDR3 DNA sequence: TGTGCCACCAGCAGGAGGAGCTACTCGGGACAGGGGGCGGAGGGCTACACCTTC.

Regarding this clonotype: This may arise from a read error, as a much more abundant clone is one base away. The chain uses TRBV19 and TRBJ1-6, with 8 bases that match TRBD1. The CDR3 totals 17 residues. Germline-derived CDR1 and CDR2 are LNHDA and SQIVND (reference sequence). The CDR3 here is CASRPGDRGSYNSPPHF. CDR3 DNA sequence: TGTGCCAGTAGACCGGGAGACAGGGGATCCTATAATTCACCCCCCCACTTT.

This chain uses TRBV20-1 with TRBJ1-3, with D unresolved. V was trimmed by 6 bases and J by 0 bases, leaving 12 bases between them. The CDR3 sequence is 14 residues long. Looked up from germline, CDR1 is DFQATT and CDR2 is SNEGSKA (reference sequence). The CDR3 is CSATPDRSGNTIYF. The CDR3 DNA sequence: TGCAGTGCCACCCCCGATCGCTCTGGAAACACCATATATTTT.

There are a few counts of this clonotype. V gene TRBV5-4 combines with J gene TRBJ2-3; 7 bases match TRBD2. CDR1 is SGHNT and CDR2 is YYREEE in the germline V gene (reference sequence). V shed 3 bases and J 10 bases; nucleotides not matched to a gene: 5. The CDR3 covers 12 residues. CDR3 in DNA: TGTGCCAGCAGCTGGGAGGGAGGTGCGCAGTATTTT. This gives the protein CASSWEGGAQYF.

This clonotype was seen a handful of times. V gene TRBV4-1 combines with J gene TRBJ2-7; 10 nucleotides agree with TRBD2. The CDR3 is 16 residues long. J lost 2 bases, V lost 0 bases, and 4 bases had no gene match. Germline V gene lookup returns CDR1 MGHRA and CDR2 YSYEKL. The CDR3 here is CASSQDQAGGPYEQYF. CDR3 nucleotide sequence: TGCGCCAGCAGCCAAGATCAAGCGGGAGGGCCCTACGAGCAGTACTTC.

This clonotype has ten or more counts. The chain has TRBV15 and TRBJ2-5; D is perhaps TRBD1 (5 bases). There are 14 residues in the CDR3. The germline gives CDR1 LNHNV, CDR2 YYDKDF (reference sequence). The V end lost 0 bases, the J end lost 1 base, and 6 bases lay between the germline ends. The CDR3 reads CATSRDRAQETQYF. CDR3 bases: TGTGCCACCAGCAGAGACAGGGCCCAAGAGACCCAGTACTTC.

Note on this clonotype: The junction and the germline gene differ at one end; a read error may be behind it. The chain is built from TRBV14 and TRBJ1-1; maybe TRBD1 (6 bases). The CDR3 contains 17 residues. From germline, CDR1 is SGHDN and CDR2 FVKESK. The CDR3 is CASSQDVSSKGDTEASF. The CDR3 nucleotides read TGTGCCAGCAGCCAAGATGTCAGCTCCAAAGGGGACACTGAAGCTTCCTTT. Based on the CDR3 plus reference TRBV14 and TRBJ1-1, the full variable domain is EAGVTQFPSHSVIEKGQTVTLRCDPISGHDNLYWYRRVMGKEIKFLLHFVKESKQDESGMPNNRFLAERTGGTYSTLKVQPAELEDSGVYFCASSQDVSSKGDTEASFGQGTRLTVV.

This clonotype occurred a few times. V and J are TRBV7-8 and TRBJ2-2; no clear D. The CDR3 has 14 residues. Germline lookup yields CDR1 SGHVS and CDR2 FQNEAQ. The V and J ends lost 1 base and 7 bases respectively, with 10 bases between them. The CDR3 protein is CASSLDRWSGELFF. CDR3 DNA: TGTGCCAGCAGCTTAGATCGGTGGAGCGGGGAGCTGTTTTTT.